This T cell receptor beta chain was retrieved from a study of vaccination and CD4 T cells after COVID-19. On the study more broadly: Cells were stimulated with overlapping spike peptide pools from SARS-CoV-2, HCoV-NL63, HCoV-OC43 and HCoV-229E. Cultures serving as controls received a peptide pool (CEFX or HIV-1 Nef) or no peptide.

In the case of this clonotype: Its antigen is still unknown.

The treatment: 10-day PBMC culture with coronavirus spike peptide pools or control peptides (ViraFEST assay). The unexposed donor gave CD4+ T cells before the COVID-19 pandemic (2011-2018). Each well held approximately 2 million PBMCs in IL-2 (around 10 IU/ml) medium with 10 ug/ml peptide pools. The Oncomine TCR Beta short-read assay generated sequence data from the DNA of cultured CD4+ T cells. Researchers extracted genomic DNA from CD4+ T cells that had been cultured. TCRdb re-analysed the PCR reads in MiXCR, keeping a single row per CDR3 protein. The repertoire consists of 4,500 to 6,500 distinct CDR3 sequences, with approximately 62% occurring once and the leading ten covering about half. Germline assignment: CDR1 LNHDA and CDR2 SQIVND (reference sequence). The CDR3 is 13 amino acids. V lost 0 bases and J 11 bases, leaving 11 bases between the germline ends.

The TCR originated in a human donor in good health. The chain recombines TRBV19 with TRBJ1-5; D not certain. Sequenced material: CD4+ T cells from blood, cultured in vitro. CDR3 sequence (DNA): TGTGCCAGTAGTATAGATAGAGATGGGACCCAGCATTTT. Its translation is CASSIDRDGTQHF.